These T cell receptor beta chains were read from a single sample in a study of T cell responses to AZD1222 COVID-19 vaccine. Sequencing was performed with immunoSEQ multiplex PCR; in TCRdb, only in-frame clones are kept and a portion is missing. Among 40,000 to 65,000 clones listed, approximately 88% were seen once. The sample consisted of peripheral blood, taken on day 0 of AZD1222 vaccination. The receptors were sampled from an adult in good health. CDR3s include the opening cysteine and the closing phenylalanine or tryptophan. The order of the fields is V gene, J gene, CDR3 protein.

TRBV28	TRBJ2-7	CASSPSGTGYYEQYF
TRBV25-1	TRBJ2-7	CASSEPFSYEQYF
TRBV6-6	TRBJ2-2	CASSYTGQGTGELFF
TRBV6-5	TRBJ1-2	CASSYSGRGSSYTF
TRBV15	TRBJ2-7	CATSRDKRSSYEQYF
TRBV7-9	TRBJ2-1	CASSLVTSGSNEQFF
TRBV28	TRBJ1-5	CASSPDRGPNQPQHF
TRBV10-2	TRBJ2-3	CASSERTSTDTQYF
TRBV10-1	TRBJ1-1	CASSESLYTEAFF
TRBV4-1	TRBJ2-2	CASSQVSQQRGELFF
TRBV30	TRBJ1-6	CAWSVQGANSPLHF
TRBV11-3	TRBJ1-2	CASSIRDSGLNYGYTF
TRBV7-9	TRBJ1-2	CASTNLGATGPGYTF
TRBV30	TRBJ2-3	CAWSRAVEDTQYF
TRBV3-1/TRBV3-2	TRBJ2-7	CASSQELSGSEQYF
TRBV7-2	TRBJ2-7	CASSLARTSGVSYEQYF
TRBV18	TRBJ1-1	CASSPGVNTEAFF
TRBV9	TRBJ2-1	CASSLDFQNEQFF
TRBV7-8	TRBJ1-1	CASSSLGRIEAFF
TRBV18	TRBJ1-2	CASSPPGQENYGYTF
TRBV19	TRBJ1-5	CASSIDQGAARDQPQHF
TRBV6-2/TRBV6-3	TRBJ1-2	CASSYTQGDGYTF
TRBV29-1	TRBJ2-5	CSVALGETQYF
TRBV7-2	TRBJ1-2	CASSADGDRGMENGYTF
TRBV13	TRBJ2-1	CASSNRRTGGYNEQFF
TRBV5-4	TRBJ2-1	CASSLGAGGISYNEQFF
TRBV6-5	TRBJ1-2	CASTGTGGANGYTF
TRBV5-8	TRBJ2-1	CASSLEPWDEQFF
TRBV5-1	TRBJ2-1	CASSLGGSGSFNEQFF
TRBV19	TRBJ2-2	CASSVEGLAGSGELFF
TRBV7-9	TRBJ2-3	CASSLVQGARTDTQYF
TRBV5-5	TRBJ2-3	CASSLAYQFGTDTQYF
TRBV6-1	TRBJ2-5	CASSEGLAAVYQETQYF
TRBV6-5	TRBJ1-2	CASVGTLYGYTF
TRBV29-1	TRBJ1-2	CSVEGAGTAYGYTF
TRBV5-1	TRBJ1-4	CASSLVGPSDEKLFF
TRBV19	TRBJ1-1	CASRSWSDTEAFF
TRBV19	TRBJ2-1	CASSVTSGFEGNEQFF
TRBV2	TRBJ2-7	CASRLAATYEQYF
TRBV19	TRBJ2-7	CASSIEGRSYEQYF
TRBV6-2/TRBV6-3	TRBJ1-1	CASSYQGNTEAFF
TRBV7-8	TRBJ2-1	CASSFPGNNEQFF
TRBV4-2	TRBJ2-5	CASSQDGRAGETQYF
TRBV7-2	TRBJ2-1	CASSHGTSNNEQFF
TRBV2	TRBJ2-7	CASIRDRANEQYF
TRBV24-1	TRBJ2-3	CATSGGFTDTQYF
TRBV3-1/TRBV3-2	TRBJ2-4	CASSQGRTGIKNIQYF
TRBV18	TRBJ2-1	CASSPRGQRAGFDNEQFF
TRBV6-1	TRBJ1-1	CASQDGQNTEAFF
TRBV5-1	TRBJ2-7	CASSSGQDGAYEQYF
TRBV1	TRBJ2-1	CTSSHQFSGIPYNEQFF